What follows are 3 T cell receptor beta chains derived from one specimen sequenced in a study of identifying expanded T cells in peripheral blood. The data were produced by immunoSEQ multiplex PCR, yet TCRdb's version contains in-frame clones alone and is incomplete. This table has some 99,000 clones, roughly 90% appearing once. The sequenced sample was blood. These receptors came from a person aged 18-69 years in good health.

CDR3 protein: CASSDSAGGLANIQYF. In nucleotides, the CDR3 is TGTGCCAGCAGTGACTCCGCGGGGGGGTTGGCAAACATTCAGTACTTC. The chain joins TRBV6-4 to TRBJ2-4; 9 bases map to TRBD2. The CDR3 covers 16 residues. The V segment lost 0 bases and the J segment 6 bases; nucleotides outside the gene matches: 6. Germline CDR1 MRHNA, CDR2 SNTAGT.

The CDR3: CASSYSMTAGEQYF. The CDR3 DNA follows: TGTGCCAGCAGTTACTCGATGACCGCAGGCGAGCAGTACTTC. The rearrangement uses TRBV6-5 and TRBJ2-7, with unresolved D. V lost 0 bases to trimming and J lost 6 bases, with 12 bases between them. The CDR3 is 14 amino acids. The germline gives CDR1 MNHEY, CDR2 SVGAGI.

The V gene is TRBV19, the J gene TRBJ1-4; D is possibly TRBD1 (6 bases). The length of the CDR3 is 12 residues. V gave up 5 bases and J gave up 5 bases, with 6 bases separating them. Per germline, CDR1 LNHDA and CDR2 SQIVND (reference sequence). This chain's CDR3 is CASSGQNEKLFF. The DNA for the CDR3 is TGTGCCAGTAGTGGACAGAATGAAAAACTGTTTTTT.